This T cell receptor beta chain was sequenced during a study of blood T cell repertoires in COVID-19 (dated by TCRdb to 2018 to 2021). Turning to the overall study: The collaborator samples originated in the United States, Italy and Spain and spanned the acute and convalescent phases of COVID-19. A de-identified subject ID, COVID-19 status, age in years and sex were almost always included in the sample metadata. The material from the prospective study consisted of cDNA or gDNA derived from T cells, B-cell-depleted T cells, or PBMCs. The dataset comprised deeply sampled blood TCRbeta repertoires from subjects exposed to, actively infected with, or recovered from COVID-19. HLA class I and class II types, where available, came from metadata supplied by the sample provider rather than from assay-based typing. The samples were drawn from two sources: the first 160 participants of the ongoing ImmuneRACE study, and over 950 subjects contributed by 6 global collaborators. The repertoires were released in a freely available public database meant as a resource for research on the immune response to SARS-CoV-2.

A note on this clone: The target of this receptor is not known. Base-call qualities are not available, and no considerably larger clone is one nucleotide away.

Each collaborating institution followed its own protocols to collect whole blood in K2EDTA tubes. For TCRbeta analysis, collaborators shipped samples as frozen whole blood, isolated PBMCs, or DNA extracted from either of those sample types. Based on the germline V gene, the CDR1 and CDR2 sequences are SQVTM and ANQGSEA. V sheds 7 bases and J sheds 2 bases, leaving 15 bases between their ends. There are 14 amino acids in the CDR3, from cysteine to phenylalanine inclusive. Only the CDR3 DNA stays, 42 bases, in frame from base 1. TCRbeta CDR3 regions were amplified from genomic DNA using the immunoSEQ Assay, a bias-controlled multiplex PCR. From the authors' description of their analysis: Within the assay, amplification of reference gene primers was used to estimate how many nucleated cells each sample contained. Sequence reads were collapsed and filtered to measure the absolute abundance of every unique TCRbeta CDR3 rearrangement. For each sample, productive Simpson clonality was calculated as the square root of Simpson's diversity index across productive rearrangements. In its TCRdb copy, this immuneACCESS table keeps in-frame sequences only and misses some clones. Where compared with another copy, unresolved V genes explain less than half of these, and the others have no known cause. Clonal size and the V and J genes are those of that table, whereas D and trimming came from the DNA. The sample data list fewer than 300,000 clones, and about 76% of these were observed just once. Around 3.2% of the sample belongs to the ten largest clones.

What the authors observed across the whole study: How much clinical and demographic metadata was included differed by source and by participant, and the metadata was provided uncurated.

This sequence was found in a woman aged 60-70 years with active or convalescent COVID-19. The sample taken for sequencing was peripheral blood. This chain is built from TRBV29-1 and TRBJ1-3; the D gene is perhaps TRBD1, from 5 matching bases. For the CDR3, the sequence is CSAPPGQAGNTIYF. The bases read TGCAGCGCCCCCCCAGGGCAGGCTGGAAACACCATATATTTT.